This TCR beta chain was sequenced for a study of blood T cell repertoires in COVID-19. The wider study: The cDNA or gDNA used as material had been derived from T cells, B-cell-depleted T cells, or PBMCs.

Unmatched junction bases numbered 7, after V lost 8 bases and J lost 7 bases. Germline V gene sequence: CDR1 SEHNR, CDR2 FQNEAQ (reference sequence). The CDR3 is made up of 13 amino acids. Authors' processing steps: Reference gene primers were amplified, and this amplification served to estimate nucleated cell counts. Using immunoSEQ multiplex PCR, the repertoire was profiled, and TCRdb retains in-frame clones only, with some absent. V, J and clone size are taken as reported in that table, and D and trimming were inferred from the DNA itself. The sample lists fewer than 350,000 clones; about 91% were seen once. Seattle enrolled patients during active infection and tracked them longitudinally.

Sequences were obtained from peripheral blood. The V gene is TRBV7-9, the J gene TRBJ1-1, with 10 bases aligning to TRBD1. This sequence was found in a woman under 40 with COVID-19, enrolled during active disease. The CDR3 loop reads CASANRDRGEAFF. In DNA form, the CDR3 reads TGTGCCAGCGCAAACCGGGACAGGGGTGAAGCTTTCTTT.